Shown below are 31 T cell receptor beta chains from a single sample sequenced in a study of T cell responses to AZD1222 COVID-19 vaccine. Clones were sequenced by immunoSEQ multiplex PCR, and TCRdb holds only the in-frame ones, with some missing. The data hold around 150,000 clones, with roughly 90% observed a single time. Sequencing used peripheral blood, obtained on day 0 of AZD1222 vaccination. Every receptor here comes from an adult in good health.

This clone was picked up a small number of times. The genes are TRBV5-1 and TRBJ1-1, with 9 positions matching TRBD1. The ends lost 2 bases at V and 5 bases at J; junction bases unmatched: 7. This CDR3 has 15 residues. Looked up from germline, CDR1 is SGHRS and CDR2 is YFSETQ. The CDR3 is CASSFTGGAETEAFF. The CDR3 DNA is TGCGCCAGCAGCTTTACAGGGGGCGCGGAGACTGAAGCTTTCTTT.

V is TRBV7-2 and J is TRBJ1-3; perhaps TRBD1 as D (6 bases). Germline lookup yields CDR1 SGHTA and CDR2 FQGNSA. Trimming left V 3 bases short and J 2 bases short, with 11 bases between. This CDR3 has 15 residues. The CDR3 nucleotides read TGTGCCAGCAGCTTCCGGGGGCCCACTGGAAACACCATATATTTT. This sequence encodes CASSFRGPTGNTIYF.

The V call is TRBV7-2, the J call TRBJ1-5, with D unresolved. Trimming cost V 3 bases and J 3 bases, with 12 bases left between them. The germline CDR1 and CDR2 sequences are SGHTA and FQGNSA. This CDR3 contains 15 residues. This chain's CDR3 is CASSFLGSNNQPQHF. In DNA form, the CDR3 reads TGTGCCAGCAGCTTTCTAGGAAGCAACAATCAGCCCCAGCATTTT.

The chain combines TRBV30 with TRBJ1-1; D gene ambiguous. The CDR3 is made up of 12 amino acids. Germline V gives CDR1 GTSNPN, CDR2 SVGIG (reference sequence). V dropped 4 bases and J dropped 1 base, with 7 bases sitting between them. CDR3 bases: TGTGCCTGGACAGTGAGGAACACTGAAGCTTTCTTT. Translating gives CAWTVRNTEAFF. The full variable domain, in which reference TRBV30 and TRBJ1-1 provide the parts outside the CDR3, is SQTIHQWPATLVQPVGSPLSLECTVEGTSNPNLYWYRQAAGRGLQLLFYSVGIGQISSEVPQNLSASRPQDRQFILSSKKLLLSDSGFYLCAWTVRNTEAFFGQGTRLTVV.

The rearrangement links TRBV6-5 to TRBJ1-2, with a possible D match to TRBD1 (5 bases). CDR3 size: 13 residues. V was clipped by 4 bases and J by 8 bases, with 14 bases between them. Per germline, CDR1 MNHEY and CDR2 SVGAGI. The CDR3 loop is CASSSYLGEGYTF. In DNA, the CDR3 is TGTGCCAGCAGTTCTTACCTGGGGGAAGGCTACACCTTC.

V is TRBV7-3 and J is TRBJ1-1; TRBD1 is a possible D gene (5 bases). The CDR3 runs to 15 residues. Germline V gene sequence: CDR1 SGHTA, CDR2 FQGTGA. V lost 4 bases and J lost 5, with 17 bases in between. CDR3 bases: TGTGCCAGCAGCTCGGGACGGGTGGGGACTACTGAAGCTTTCTTT. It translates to CASSSGRVGTTEAFF. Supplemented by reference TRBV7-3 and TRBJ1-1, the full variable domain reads GAGVSQTPSNKVTEKGKYVELRCDPISGHTALYWYRQSLGQGPEFLIYFQGTGAADDSGLPNDRFFAVRPEGSVSTLKIQRTERGDSAVYLCASSSGRVGTTEAFFGQGTRLTVV.

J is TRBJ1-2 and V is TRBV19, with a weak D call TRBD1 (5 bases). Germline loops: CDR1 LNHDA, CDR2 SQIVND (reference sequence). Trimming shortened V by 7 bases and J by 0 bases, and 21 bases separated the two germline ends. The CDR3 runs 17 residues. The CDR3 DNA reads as TGTGCCAGTATGAGGGGCGCATTTTCGAGCCCTAACTATGGCTACACCTTC. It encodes CASMRGAFSSPNYGYTF.

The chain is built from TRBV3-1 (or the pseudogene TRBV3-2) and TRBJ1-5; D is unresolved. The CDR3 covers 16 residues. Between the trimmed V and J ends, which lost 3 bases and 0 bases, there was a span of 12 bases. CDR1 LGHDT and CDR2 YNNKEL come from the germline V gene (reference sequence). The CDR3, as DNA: TGTGCCAGCAGCCATCTACACGAGGATAGCAATCAGCCCCAGCATTTT. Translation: CASSHLHEDSNQPQHF.

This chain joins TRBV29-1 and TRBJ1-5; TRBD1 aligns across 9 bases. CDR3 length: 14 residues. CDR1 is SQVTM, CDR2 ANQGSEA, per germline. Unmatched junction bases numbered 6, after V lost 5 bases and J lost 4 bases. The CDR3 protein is CSVTTGTGNQPQHF. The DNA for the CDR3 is TGCAGCGTTACGACCGGGACAGGGAATCAGCCCCAGCATTTT.

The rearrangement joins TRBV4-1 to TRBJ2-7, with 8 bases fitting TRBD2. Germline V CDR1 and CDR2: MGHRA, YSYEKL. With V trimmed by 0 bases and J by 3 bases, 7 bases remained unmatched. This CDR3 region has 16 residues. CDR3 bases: TGCGCCAGCAGCCAAGAAAGGGGGACTAGTCTCTACGAGCAGTACTTC. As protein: CASSQERGTSLYEQYF.

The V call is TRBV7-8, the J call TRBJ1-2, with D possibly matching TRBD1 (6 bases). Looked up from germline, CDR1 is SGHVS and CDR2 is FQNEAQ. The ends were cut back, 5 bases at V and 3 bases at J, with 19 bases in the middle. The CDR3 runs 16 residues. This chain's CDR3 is CASSPRKGGEDYGYTF. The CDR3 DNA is TGTGCCAGCAGCCCGCGCAAAGGGGGAGAGGACTATGGCTACACCTTC.

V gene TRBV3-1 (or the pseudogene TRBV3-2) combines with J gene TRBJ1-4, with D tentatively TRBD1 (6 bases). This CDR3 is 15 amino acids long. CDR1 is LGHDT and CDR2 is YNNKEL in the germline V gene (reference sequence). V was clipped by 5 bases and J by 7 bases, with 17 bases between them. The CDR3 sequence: CASSRKAGGGEKLFF. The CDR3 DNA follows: TGTGCCAGCAGCAGAAAAGCGGGGGGCGGTGAAAAACTGTTTTTT.

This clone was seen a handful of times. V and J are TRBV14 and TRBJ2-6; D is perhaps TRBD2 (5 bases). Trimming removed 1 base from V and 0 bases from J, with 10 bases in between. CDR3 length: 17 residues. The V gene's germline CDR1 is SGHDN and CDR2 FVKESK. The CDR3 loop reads CASSQVLRASGANVLTF. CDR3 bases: TGTGCCAGCAGCCAAGTGCTGAGGGCCTCTGGGGCCAACGTCCTGACTTTC.

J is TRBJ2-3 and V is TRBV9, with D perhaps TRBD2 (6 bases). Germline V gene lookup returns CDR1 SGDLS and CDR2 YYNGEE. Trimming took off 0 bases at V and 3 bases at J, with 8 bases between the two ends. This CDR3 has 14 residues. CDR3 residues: CASSVGLATDTQYF. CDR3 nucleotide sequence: TGTGCCAGCAGCGTAGGGCTAGCGACAGATACGCAGTATTTT.

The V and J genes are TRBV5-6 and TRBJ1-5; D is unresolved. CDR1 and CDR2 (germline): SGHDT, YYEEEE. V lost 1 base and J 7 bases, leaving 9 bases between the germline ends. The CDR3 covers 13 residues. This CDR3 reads CASSLTEGQPQHF. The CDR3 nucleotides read TGTGCCAGCAGCTTGACTGAGGGACAGCCCCAGCATTTT.

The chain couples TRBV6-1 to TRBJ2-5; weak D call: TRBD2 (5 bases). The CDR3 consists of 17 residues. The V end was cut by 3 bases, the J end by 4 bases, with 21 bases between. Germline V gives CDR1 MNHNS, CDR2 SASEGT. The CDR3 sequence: CASSEDSDYLGAETQYF. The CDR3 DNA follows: TGTGCCAGCAGTGAGGACTCCGACTACCTAGGAGCAGAGACCCAGTACTTC.

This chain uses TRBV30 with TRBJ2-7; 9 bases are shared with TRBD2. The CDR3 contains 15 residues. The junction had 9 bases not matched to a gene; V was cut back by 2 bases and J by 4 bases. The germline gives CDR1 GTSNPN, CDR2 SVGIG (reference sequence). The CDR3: CAWSLALAGIYEQYF. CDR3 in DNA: TGTGCCTGGAGTCTAGCCCTAGCGGGAATATACGAGCAGTACTTC.

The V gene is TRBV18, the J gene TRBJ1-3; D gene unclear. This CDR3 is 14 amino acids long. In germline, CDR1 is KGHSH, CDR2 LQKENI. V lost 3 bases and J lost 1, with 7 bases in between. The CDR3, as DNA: TGTGCCAGCTCACCCCGGGAATCTGGAAACACCATATATTTT. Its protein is CASSPRESGNTIYF.

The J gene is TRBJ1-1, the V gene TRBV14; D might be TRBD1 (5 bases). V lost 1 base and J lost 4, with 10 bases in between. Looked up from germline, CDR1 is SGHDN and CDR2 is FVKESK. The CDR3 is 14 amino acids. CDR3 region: CASSQVGAITEAFF. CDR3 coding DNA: TGTGCCAGCAGCCAAGTCGGGGCCATCACTGAAGCTTTCTTT.

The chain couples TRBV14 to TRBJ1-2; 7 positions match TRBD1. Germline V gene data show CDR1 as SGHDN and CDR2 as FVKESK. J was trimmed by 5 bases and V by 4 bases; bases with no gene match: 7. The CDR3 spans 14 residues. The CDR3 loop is CASSREDRAYGYTF. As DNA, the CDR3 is TGTGCCAGCAGCCGAGAAGACAGGGCTTATGGCTACACCTTC. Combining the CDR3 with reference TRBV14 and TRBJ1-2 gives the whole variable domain EAGVTQFPSHSVIEKGQTVTLRCDPISGHDNLYWYRRVMGKEIKFLLHFVKESKQDESGMPNNRFLAERTGGTYSTLKVQPAELEDSGVYFCASSREDRAYGYTFGSGTRLTVV.

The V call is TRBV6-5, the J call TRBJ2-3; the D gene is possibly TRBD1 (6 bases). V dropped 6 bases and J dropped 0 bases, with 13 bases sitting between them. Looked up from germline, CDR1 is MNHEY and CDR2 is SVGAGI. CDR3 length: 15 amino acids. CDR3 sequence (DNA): TGTGCCAGCAGCCTAAGAGGGGGTAGCACAGATACGCAGTATTTT. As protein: CASSLRGGSTDTQYF.

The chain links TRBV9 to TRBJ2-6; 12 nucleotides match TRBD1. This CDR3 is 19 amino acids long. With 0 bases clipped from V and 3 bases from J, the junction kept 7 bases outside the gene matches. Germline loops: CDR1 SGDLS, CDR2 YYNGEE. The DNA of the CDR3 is TGTGCCAGCAGCGTAGTAAGGGGACAGGGGGCGGATGGGGCCAACGTCCTGACTTTC. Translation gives CASSVVRGQGADGANVLTF.

CDR3 protein: CASSPRTGGYEQYF. The CDR3 region has the DNA TGTGCCAGTAGTCCGAGAACAGGGGGCTACGAGCAGTACTTC. This chain connects TRBV19 to TRBJ2-7; 8 bases match TRBD1. V lost 5 bases, J lost 3 bases, and 6 bases stayed unmatched. From germline, CDR1 is LNHDA and CDR2 SQIVND (reference sequence). The CDR3 has 14 residues.

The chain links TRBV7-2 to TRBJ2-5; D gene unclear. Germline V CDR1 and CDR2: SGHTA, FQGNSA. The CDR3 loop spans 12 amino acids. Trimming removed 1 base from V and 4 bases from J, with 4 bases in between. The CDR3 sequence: CASSLVTETQYF. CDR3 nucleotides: TGTGCCAGCAGCTTAGTGACAGAGACCCAGTACTTC.

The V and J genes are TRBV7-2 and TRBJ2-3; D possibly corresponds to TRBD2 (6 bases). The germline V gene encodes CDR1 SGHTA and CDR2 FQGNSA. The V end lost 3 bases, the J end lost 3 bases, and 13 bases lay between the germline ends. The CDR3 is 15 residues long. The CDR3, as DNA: TGTGCCAGCAGCTTTTTCGCCGGGAGAACAGATACGCAGTATTTT. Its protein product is CASSFFAGRTDTQYF.

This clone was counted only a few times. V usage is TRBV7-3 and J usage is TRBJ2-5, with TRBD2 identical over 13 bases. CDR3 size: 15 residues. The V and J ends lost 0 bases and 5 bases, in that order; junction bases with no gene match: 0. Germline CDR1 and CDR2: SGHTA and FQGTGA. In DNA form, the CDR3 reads TGTGCCAGCAGCTTAACGGGACTAGCGGGGGAGACCCAGTACTTC. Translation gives CASSLTGLAGETQYF.

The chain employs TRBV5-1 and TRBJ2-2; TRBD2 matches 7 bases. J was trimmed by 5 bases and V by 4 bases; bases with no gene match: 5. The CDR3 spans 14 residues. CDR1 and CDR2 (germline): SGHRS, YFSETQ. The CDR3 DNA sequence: TGCGCCAGCAGCCCAACACTAGCGACCGGGGAGCTGTTTTTT. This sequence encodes CASSPTLATGELFF.

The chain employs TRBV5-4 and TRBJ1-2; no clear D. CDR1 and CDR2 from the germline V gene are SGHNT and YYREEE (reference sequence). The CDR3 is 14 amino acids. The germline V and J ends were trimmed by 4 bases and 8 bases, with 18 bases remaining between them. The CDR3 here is CASSRWTQIGGYTF. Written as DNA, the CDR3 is TGTGCCAGCAGCCGCTGGACGCAGATCGGAGGCTACACCTTC. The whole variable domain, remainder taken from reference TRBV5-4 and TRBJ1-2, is ETGVTQSPTHLIKTRGQQVTLRCSSQSGHNTVSWYQQALGQGPQFIFQYYREEENGRGNFPPRFSGLQFPNYSSELNVNALELDDSALYLCASSRWTQIGGYTFGSGTRLTVV.

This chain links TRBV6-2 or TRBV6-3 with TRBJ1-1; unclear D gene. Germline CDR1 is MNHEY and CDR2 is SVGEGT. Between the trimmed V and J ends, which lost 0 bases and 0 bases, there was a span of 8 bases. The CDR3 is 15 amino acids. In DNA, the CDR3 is TGTGCCAGCAGTTACTCTCGGAGGCTGAACACTGAAGCTTTCTTT. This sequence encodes CASSYSRRLNTEAFF.

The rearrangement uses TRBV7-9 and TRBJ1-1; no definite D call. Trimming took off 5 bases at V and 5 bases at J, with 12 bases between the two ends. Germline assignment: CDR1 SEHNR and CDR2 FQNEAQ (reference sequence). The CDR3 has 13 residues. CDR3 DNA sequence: TGTGCCAGCAGCCTCTTGGATAGTACTGAAGCTTTCTTT. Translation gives CASSLLDSTEAFF.

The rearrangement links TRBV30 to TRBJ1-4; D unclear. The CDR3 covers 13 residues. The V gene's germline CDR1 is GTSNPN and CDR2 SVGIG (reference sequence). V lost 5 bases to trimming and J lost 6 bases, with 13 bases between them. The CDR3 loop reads CAWLPRRDEKLFF. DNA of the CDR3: TGTGCCTGGTTGCCCCGAAGGGATGAAAAACTGTTTTTT.